What follows is one TCR beta chain and its context. Its antigen is unknown. Germline V gene data show CDR1 as SGHAT and CDR2 as FQNNGV. The V gene lost 5 bases and the J gene lost 6 bases, with 19 bases spanning the gap. The CDR3 loop spans 15 amino acids. The entry originates in a study of tumor-infiltrating lymphocytes in primary liver carcinoma. The wider study: Samples had roughly 3.5 to 7.5 million productive TCRbeta reads, comparable between tissue types. Study-level findings and limits: Samples, which were bulk and unsorted, did not allow CD4+ and CD8+ repertoires to be compared. Overlap between tumor regions exceeded overlap of tumor with adjacent tissue or blood.

For blood RNA, unsorted whole blood served as the source, and germline DNA was extracted too. These patients lived with chronic HBV infection and had never been treated. The template, about 540 ng total RNA, yielded TCR beta cDNA made with a constant-region primer. It was through three nested multiplex PCR rounds of slightly modified ARM-PCR that TCR beta libraries arose. Each of the first two PCR rounds ran approximately 9 cycles with TRBV1-TRBV30 forward and C-beta reverse primers. MiXCR, applied by TCRdb to the multiplex PCR reads, yields one record per CDR3 protein. The sample records about 310,000 distinct CDR3 sequences, approximately 60% being singletons.

This receptor was identified in a man aged 35-49 years with primary liver carcinoma and hepatitis B virus infection. Sequenced sample: peripheral blood. This chain uses TRBV11-2 with TRBJ2-5; D might be TRBD2 (6 bases). The CDR3 DNA reads TGTGCCAGCAGCACTCCGGGACTCAGGCAGAAGACCCAGTACTTC. Translation: CASSTPGLRQKTQYF.